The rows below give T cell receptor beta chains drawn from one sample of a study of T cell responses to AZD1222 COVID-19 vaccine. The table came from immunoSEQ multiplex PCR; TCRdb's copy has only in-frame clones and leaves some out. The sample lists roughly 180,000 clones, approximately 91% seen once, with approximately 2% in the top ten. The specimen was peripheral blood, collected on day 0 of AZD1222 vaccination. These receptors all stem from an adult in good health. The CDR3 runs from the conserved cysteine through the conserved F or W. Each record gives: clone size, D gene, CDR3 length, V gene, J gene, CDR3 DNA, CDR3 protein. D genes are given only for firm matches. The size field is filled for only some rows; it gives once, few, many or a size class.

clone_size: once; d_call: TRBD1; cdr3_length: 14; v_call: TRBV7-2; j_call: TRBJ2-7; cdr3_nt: TGTGCCAGCAGCCAAGGACAGGTGATCGGCGAGCAGTACTTC; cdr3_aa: CASSQGQVIGEQYF
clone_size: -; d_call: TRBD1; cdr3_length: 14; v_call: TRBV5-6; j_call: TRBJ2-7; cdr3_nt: TGTGCCAGCAGCTTAACAGGGGGCAAGTACGAGCAGTACTTC; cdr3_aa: CASSLTGGKYEQYF
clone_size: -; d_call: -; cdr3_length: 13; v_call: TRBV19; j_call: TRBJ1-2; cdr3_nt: TGTGCCAGTACGATTCTGGGGACCTATGGCTACACCTTC; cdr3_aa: CASTILGTYGYTF
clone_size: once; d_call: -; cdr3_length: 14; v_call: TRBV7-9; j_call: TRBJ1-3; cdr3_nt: TGTGCCAGCAGCTTATATCCCGAAGGAAACACCATATATTTT; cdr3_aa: CASSLYPEGNTIYF
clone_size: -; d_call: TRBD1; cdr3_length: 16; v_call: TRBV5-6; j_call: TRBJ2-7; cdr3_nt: TGTGCCAGCAGCTTGGCGGGACAGCTTTCTACCTACGAGCAGTACTTC; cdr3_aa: CASSLAGQLSTYEQYF
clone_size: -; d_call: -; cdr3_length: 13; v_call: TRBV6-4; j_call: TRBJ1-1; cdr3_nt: TGTGCCAGCAGCCGAGAACCGAACACTGAAGCTTTCTTT; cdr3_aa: CASSREPNTEAFF
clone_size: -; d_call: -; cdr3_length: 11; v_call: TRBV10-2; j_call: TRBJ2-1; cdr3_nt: TGCGCCAGCAGTGCTAGGAATGAGCAGTTCTTC; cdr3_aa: CASSARNEQFF
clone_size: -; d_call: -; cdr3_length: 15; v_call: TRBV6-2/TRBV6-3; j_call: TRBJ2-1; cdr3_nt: TGTGCCAGCAGTTTCAACAGGGTCTTATACAATGAGCAGTTCTTC; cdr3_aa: CASSFNRVLYNEQFF
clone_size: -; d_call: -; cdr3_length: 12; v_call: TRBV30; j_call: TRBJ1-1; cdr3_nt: TGTGCCTGGAGTGTACGACAGGCTGAAGCTTTCTTT; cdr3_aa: CAWSVRQAEAFF
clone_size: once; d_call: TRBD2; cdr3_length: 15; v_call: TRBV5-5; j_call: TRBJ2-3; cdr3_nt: TGTGCCAGCAGCCGGACTAGATTTAGCACAGATACGCAGTATTTT; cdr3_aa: CASSRTRFSTDTQYF
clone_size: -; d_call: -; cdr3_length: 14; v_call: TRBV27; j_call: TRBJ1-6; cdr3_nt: TGTGCCAGCAGTTTGTCTGCCGACAATTCACCCCTCCACTTT; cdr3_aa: CASSLSADNSPLHF
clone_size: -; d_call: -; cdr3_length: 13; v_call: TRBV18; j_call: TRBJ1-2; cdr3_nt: TGTGCCAGCTCACCAAAGACAGCTACTGGCTACACCTTC; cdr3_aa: CASSPKTATGYTF
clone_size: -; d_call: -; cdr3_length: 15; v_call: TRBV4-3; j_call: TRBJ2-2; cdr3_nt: TGCGCCAGCAGCCAAGAATGGGGGGTTGGCGGGGAGCTGTTTTTT; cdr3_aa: CASSQEWGVGGELFF
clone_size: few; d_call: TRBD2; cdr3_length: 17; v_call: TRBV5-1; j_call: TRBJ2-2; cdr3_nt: TGCGCCAGCAGCTTGAGCTCTAGCGGGCCGAACACCGGGGAGCTGTTTTTT; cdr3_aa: CASSLSSSGPNTGELFF
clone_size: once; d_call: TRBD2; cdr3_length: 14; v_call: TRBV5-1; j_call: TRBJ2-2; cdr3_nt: TGCGCCAGCAGCTTGCAGGGAGGGACCGGGGAGCTGTTTTTT; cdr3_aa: CASSLQGGTGELFF